This T cell receptor beta chain was recorded in a study of cytomegalovirus exposure and HLA in healthy donors. Study-wide results and limits: A later analysis, which compared TCR beta chains of equal frequency, found the HLA-associated ones more clonally expanded. TCR beta sequences reportedly predicted most subjects' HLA-A and HLA-B alleles accurately. Available immune exposure information covered CMV serostatus only.

Amplification used 60 Vbeta primers and 13 Jbeta primers. The repertoire was sequenced with immunoSEQ multiplex PCR; TCRdb's copy has only in-frame clones and lacks some. The repertoire holds 100,000 to 150,000 clones, 50% to 75% seen once, with less than 9% in the top ten. Comments on this clone: The antigen remains unidentified.

This CDR3 is built from 16 residues. Germline V lookup: CDR1 LNHDA, CDR2 SQIVND (reference sequence). V was clipped by 5 bases and J by 0 bases, with 16 bases between them. V is TRBV19 and J is TRBJ1-1; D might be TRBD1 (5 bases). Source material: PBMCs. This TCR was sampled from a woman aged 40 to 50 in good health and CMV-seropositive. The CDR3 region has the DNA TGTGCCAGTAGTTCTCCCCTGACAGCCTTGAACACTGAAGCTTTCTTT. Translated: CASSSPLTALNTEAFF.